The 32 T cell receptor beta chains presented below share a single source sample, sequenced in a study of cytomegalovirus exposure and HLA in healthy donors. 13 Jbeta primers and 60 Vbeta primers were used for the PCR. Measured with immunoSEQ multiplex PCR; TCRdb has only the in-frame clones, and not every one. The table lists about 130,000 clones, around 10% of them singletons. The specimen was PBMCs. These receptors originate from a man aged 45 to 65 in good health and CMV-seronegative.

This clone was seen a few times. The rearrangement joins TRBV5-1 to TRBJ2-1; tentatively, D is TRBD1 (5 bases). The CDR3 has 15 amino acids. Germline CDR1 and CDR2: SGHRS and YFSETQ. Trimming cost V 4 bases and J 6 bases, with 17 bases left between them. The CDR3 DNA reads TGCGCCAGCAGCGATAAGGGTACAGGAGCCAATGAGCAGTTCTTC. Protein product: CASSDKGTGANEQFF.

This clone was observed a handful of times. V and J are TRBV9 and TRBJ2-2; 7 nucleotides match TRBD2. The V and J ends lost 2 bases and 7 bases, in that order; junction bases with no gene match: 11. CDR1 SGDLS and CDR2 YYNGEE come from the germline V gene. This CDR3 comprises 16 residues. The CDR3 is CASSVGGTYRSGELFF. The CDR3 coding sequence is TGTGCCAGCAGCGTCGGGGGGACCTATCGGAGCGGGGAGCTGTTTTTT.

This chain joins TRBV2 and TRBJ2-1; a possible D gene is TRBD2 (5 bases). The germline V gene encodes CDR1 SNHLY and CDR2 FYNNEI. The CDR3 has 15 residues. V dropped 2 bases and J dropped 4 bases, with 12 bases sitting between them. This CDR3 reads CASSENGVGYNEQFF. As DNA, the CDR3 is TGTGCCAGCAGTGAAAACGGGGTGGGGTACAATGAGCAGTTCTTC.

This clone was counted only a few times. The junction does not match germline at one end; this may be a read error. V and J are TRBV6-4 and TRBJ2-3; 7 bases match TRBD2. The CDR3 consists of 15 residues. Germline CDR1 and CDR2: MRHNA and SNTAGT. The CDR3 nucleotides read TGTGCCAGCTCAAGCGCGGGAGAACGCACAGATAAGCAGTATTTT. It encodes CASSSAGERTDKQYF.

The chain recombines TRBV27 with TRBJ2-7; TRBD2 aligns across 9 bases. This CDR3 contains 16 residues. V gave up 3 bases and J gave up 5 bases; unmatched junction bases: 11. Germline V gene data show CDR1 as MNHEY and CDR2 as SMNVEV (reference sequence). Here the CDR3 DNA reads TGTGCCAGCAGTTTCATGGGCGGGAGGGCCGGTGACGAGCAGTACTTC. Protein: CASSFMGGRAGDEQYF.

This chain joins TRBV28 and TRBJ1-4, with D hard to call. This CDR3 region has 13 residues. Germline V CDR1 and CDR2: MDHEN, SYDVKM. Trimming left V 7 bases short and J 15 bases short, with 21 bases between. The CDR3 here is CASTEAATRRVFF. CDR3 sequence (DNA): TGTGCCAGCACAGAGGCCGCAACCCGGAGGGTGTTTTTT. The whole variable domain, remainder taken from reference TRBV28 and TRBJ1-4, is DVKVTQSSRYLVKRTGEKVFLECVQDMDHENMFWYRQDPGLGLRLIYFSYDVKMKEKGDIPEGYSVSREKKERFSLILESASTNQTSMYLCASTEAATRRVFFGSGTQLSVL.

This clone has more than one count but fewer than ten. The genes are TRBV28 and TRBJ1-5; D perhaps matches TRBD1 (5 bases). Trimming took off 6 bases at V and 6 bases at J, with 12 bases between the two ends. The CDR3 consists of 13 residues. The germline V gene encodes CDR1 MDHEN and CDR2 SYDVKM. CDR3 in amino acids: CASRGDGGQPQHF. CDR3 nucleotides: TGTGCCAGCAGGGGGGACGGGGGTCAGCCCCAGCATTTT.

The V and J genes are TRBV11-2 and TRBJ1-2; D possibly corresponds to TRBD1 (5 bases). V dropped 2 bases and J dropped 8 bases, with 18 bases sitting between them. This CDR3 has 15 residues. The germline V gene has CDR1 SGHAT and CDR2 FQNNGV. The DNA for the CDR3 is TGTGCCAGCAGCTTACATGTGGAGGGGCTCAGCGGCTACACCTTC. Encoded protein: CASSLHVEGLSGYTF.

The genes are TRBV27 and TRBJ1-1; 7 nucleotides line up with TRBD1. J was trimmed by 9 bases and V by 5 bases; bases with no gene match: 9. In germline, CDR1 is MNHEY, CDR2 SMNVEV (reference sequence). The CDR3 is made up of 13 amino acids. CDR3 sequence: CASSNTGANKAFF. The CDR3 DNA follows: TGTGCCAGCAGTAACACAGGGGCAAATAAAGCTTTCTTT.

This clone has ten or more counts. The CDR3 nucleotides read TGTGCCAGCCCAGGGGGGGGACTAGCGGGAGAAGGGTCCTACAATGAGCAGTTCTTC. It is translated as CASPGGGLAGEGSYNEQFF. J is TRBJ2-1 and V is TRBV2, with 14 positions matching TRBD2. The CDR3 is 19 amino acids. Looked up from germline, CDR1 is SNHLY and CDR2 is FYNNEI. J gave up 1 base and V 8 bases, and 13 bases lay outside the gene matches.

This chain uses TRBV28 with TRBJ2-7, with TRBD2 as a possible D gene (5 bases). Deletions cut 3 bases from V and 6 bases from J, with 9 bases between. CDR1 is MDHEN, CDR2 SYDVKM, per germline. This CDR3 spans 12 amino acids. In DNA, the CDR3 is TGTGCCAGCAGTTTCTGGGAGAGCGAGCAGTACTTC. Protein sequence: CASSFWESEQYF.

In this sample, this clone turned up a few times. The CDR3 is CASSPKTGVDTYGYTF. CDR3 bases: TGTGCCAGCTCACCAAAAACAGGGGTGGATACCTATGGCTACACCTTC. V is TRBV18 and J is TRBJ1-2; 7 bases are shared with TRBD1. The CDR3 consists of 16 residues. V was pared by 2 bases and J by 4 bases, with 10 bases of the junction left unmatched. Germline CDR1 and CDR2: KGHSH and LQKENI.

This clone occurred a few times. The chain employs TRBV28 and TRBJ1-2; maybe TRBD1 (5 bases). V lost 6 bases, J lost 4 bases, and 15 bases lay in between. The germline V gene encodes CDR1 MDHEN and CDR2 SYDVKM. The CDR3 spans 14 residues. CDR3 region: CASRLGVLSYGYTF. CDR3 DNA: TGTGCCAGCAGGCTAGGGGTTTTGAGCTATGGCTACACCTTC.

This clone turned up a few times. The genes are TRBV5-8 and TRBJ2-3, with D perhaps matching TRBD1 (6 bases). The germline gives CDR1 SGHTS, CDR2 YDEGEE. V was cut by 0 bases and J by 1 base, with 15 bases left in between. The CDR3 has 17 amino acids. The DNA for the CDR3 is TGTGCCAGCAGCTTGGGCGCTAACAGGGTAGGCACAGATACGCAGTATTTT. Its protein product is CASSLGANRVGTDTQYF.

There are a few counts of this clone. The chain carries TRBV30 and TRBJ2-7, with 10 bases aligning to TRBD1. The CDR3 totals 17 residues. The V and J ends lost 3 bases and 1 base, in that order; junction bases with no gene match: 12. Germline V CDR1 and CDR2: GTSNPN, SVGIG (reference sequence). The CDR3 sequence is CAWSVPFRTGGSYEQYF. DNA of the CDR3: TGTGCCTGGAGCGTTCCGTTCAGGACAGGGGGTTCCTACGAGCAGTACTTC. Full variable domain (outside the CDR3, taken from reference TRBV30 and TRBJ2-7): SQTIHQWPATLVQPVGSPLSLECTVEGTSNPNLYWYRQAAGRGLQLLFYSVGIGQISSEVPQNLSASRPQDRQFILSSKKLLLSDSGFYLCAWSVPFRTGGSYEQYFGPGTRLTVT.

As for this clone: Within the sample, other DNA sequences also encode this same CDR3. V gene TRBV30 combines with J gene TRBJ1-2; D is unclear. CDR1 is GTSNPN and CDR2 is SVGIG in the germline V gene (reference sequence). V was trimmed by 0 bases and J by 6 bases, leaving 11 bases between them. This CDR3 is 13 amino acids long. The CDR3, as DNA: TGTGCCTGGAGTGTACCACCCGGGGATGGCTACACCTTC. Translating it yields CAWSVPPGDGYTF. The whole variable domain, remainder taken from reference TRBV30 and TRBJ1-2, is SQTIHQWPATLVQPVGSPLSLECTVEGTSNPNLYWYRQAAGRGLQLLFYSVGIGQISSEVPQNLSASRPQDRQFILSSKKLLLSDSGFYLCAWSVPPGDGYTFGSGTRLTVV.

This clone was observed a few times. The V and J genes are TRBV2 and TRBJ1-2; TRBD1 matches at 7 bases. The CDR3 spans 16 residues. V was pared by 2 bases and J by 5 bases, with 11 bases of the junction left unmatched. CDR1 SNHLY and CDR2 FYNNEI come from the germline V gene. CDR3 in amino acids: CASSEPQEQGSYGYTF. CDR3 in DNA: TGTGCCAGCAGTGAACCACAGGAACAGGGGAGTTATGGCTACACCTTC.

This chain connects TRBV19 to TRBJ1-4; TRBD1 agrees at 8 bases. Germline CDR1 reads LNHDA; CDR2 reads SQIVND (reference sequence). The CDR3 length is 17 residues. Trimming took 1 base from V and 7 from J; bases not matched to a gene: 11. The CDR3 nucleotides are TGTGCCAGTAGTATAGTCCCGGGACAGGTGTGGAGTGAAAAACTGTTTTTT. Its translation: CASSIVPGQVWSEKLFF.

The chain joins TRBV28 to TRBJ2-7, with D perhaps TRBD2 (7 bases). Germline assignment: CDR1 MDHEN and CDR2 SYDVKM. The V end was cut by 1 base, the J end by 4 bases, with 23 bases between. The CDR3 length is 18 residues. The CDR3 is CASSLLRRRGPEEYEQYF. The CDR3 coding sequence is TGTGCCAGCAGTTTATTACGGAGGCGGGGGCCAGAAGAGTACGAGCAGTACTTC.

The chain combines TRBV6-6 with TRBJ2-7; TRBD1 aligns across 12 bases. J was trimmed by 4 bases and V by 5 bases; bases with no gene match: 3. The CDR3 is 14 amino acids. From germline, CDR1 is MNHNY and CDR2 SVGAGI (reference sequence). CDR3 nucleotide sequence: TGTGCCAGCAGTGGGACAGGGGGCCTGTACGAGCAGTACTTC. It specifies CASSGTGGLYEQYF.

This clone was observed a few times. CDR3 in DNA: TGTGCCAGCAGCCCCGGGTACCCCTACGAGCAGTACTTC. It yields the protein CASSPGYPYEQYF. The chain couples TRBV6-1 to TRBJ2-7; no definite D call. Germline V gene sequence: CDR1 MNHNS, CDR2 SASEGT. The V end lost 6 bases, the J end lost 2 bases, and 11 bases lay between the germline ends. CDR3 size: 13 residues.

This clone has a handful of counts. The J gene is TRBJ1-3, the V gene TRBV29-1, with 9 bases fitting TRBD1. Trimming at V came to 6 bases and at J to 4 bases, leaving 7 bases not matched to a gene. The germline CDR1 and CDR2 sequences are SQVTM and ANQGSEA. The CDR3 is 14 amino acids. CDR3 residues: CSVDGQGSGNTIYF. CDR3 DNA sequence: TGCAGCGTAGATGGACAGGGGAGCGGAAACACCATATATTTT.

This clone has just a few counts. The CDR3 spells CAWSVPPGQGVFGYGYTF. The CDR3 DNA sequence: TGTGCCTGGAGTGTACCCCCGGGACAGGGTGTCTTCGGCTATGGCTACACCTTC. The chain recombines TRBV30 with TRBJ1-2; 9 nucleotides match TRBD1. Germline V gene lookup returns CDR1 GTSNPN and CDR2 SVGIG (reference sequence). The junction had 15 bases not matched to a gene; V was cut back by 0 bases and J by 4 bases. The CDR3 contains 18 residues.

This clone was recorded a few times. The chain joins TRBV14 to TRBJ1-1; 7 bases match TRBD1. CDR3 length equals 15 residues. CDR1 and CDR2 from the germline V gene are SGHDN and FVKESK. V dropped 4 bases and J dropped 4; count of bases not matched to a gene: 9. CDR3 DNA sequence: TGTGCCAGCAGCCGCTTCCGTTCAGGGGGCACTGAAGCTTTCTTT. Its protein is CASSRFRSGGTEAFF.

V gene TRBV5-4 combines with J gene TRBJ2-5; 8 nucleotides agree with TRBD1. V trimming: 0 bases; J trimming: 11 bases; junction bases outside the gene matches: 6. The CDR3 is made up of 13 amino acids. Germline CDR1 and CDR2: SGHNT and YYREEE (reference sequence). For the CDR3, the DNA is TGTGCCAGCAGCTTGGGACAGGGGCCCACTCAGTACTTC. Translating gives CASSLGQGPTQYF.

The table lists this clone with a few counts. The chain links TRBV29-1 to TRBJ2-5; D is perhaps TRBD2 (5 bases). The V and J ends lost 6 bases and 2 bases respectively, with 19 bases between them. There are 15 residues in the CDR3. Germline assignment: CDR1 SQVTM and CDR2 ANQGSEA. CDR3 region: CSVPNSAGIQETQYF. CDR3 nucleotide sequence: TGCAGCGTCCCGAATAGCGCGGGTATACAAGAGACCCAGTACTTC. The entire variable domain, with the rest obtained from reference TRBV29-1 and TRBJ2-5, is as follows: SAVISQKPSRDICQRGTSLTIQCQVDSQVTMMFWYRQQPGQSLTLIATANQGSEATYESGFVIDKFPISRPNLTFSTLTVSNMSPEDSSIYLCSVPNSAGIQETQYFGPGTRLLVL.

This clone was counted between two and nine times. The genes are TRBV11-1 and TRBJ2-5; 9 positions agree with TRBD2. With 3 bases clipped from V and 1 base from J, the junction kept 0 bases outside the gene matches. The V gene's germline CDR1 is SGHAT and CDR2 FQDESV (reference sequence). The CDR3 runs 14 residues. DNA for the CDR3: TGTGCCAGCAGCTTTAGCGGGGGCCAAGAGACCCAGTACTTC. Translation: CASSFSGGQETQYF. Full variable domain (rest looked up from reference TRBV11-1 and TRBJ2-5): EAEVAQSPRYKITEKSQAVAFWCDPISGHATLYWYRQILGQGPELLVQFQDESVVDDSQLPKDRFSAERLKGVDSTLKIQPAELGDSAMYLCASSFSGGQETQYFGPGTRLLVL.

This clone appeared a few times. The chain couples TRBV2 to TRBJ1-1; D gene uncertain. Trimming stripped 5 bases from V and 8 bases from J, with 9 bases between. The CDR3 has 11 amino acids. Per the germline V gene, CDR1 is SNHLY and CDR2 is FYNNEI. The CDR3 coding sequence is TGTGCCAGCAGTTACGTCCAGGAAGCTTTCTTT. Its translation is CASSYVQEAFF.

This sequence joins TRBV19 and TRBJ1-1, with TRBD1 matching over 7 bases. J gave up 4 bases and V 4 bases, and 3 bases lay outside the gene matches. Germline V gene sequence: CDR1 LNHDA, CDR2 SQIVND (reference sequence). The CDR3 contains 13 residues. The CDR3 DNA sequence: TGTGCCAGTAGTACGACAGGGAGCACTGAAGCTTTCTTT. This codes for CASSTTGSTEAFF.

The chain has TRBV2 and TRBJ2-5; 10 nucleotides line up with TRBD1. The CDR3 is 13 residues long. V lost 7 bases to trimming and J lost 4 bases; unmatched junction nucleotides: 3. Germline V gene lookup returns CDR1 SNHLY and CDR2 FYNNEI. CDR3 sequence: CASTRDRGETQYF. The CDR3 nucleotides are TGTGCCAGCACCCGGGACAGGGGAGAGACCCAGTACTTC.

J is TRBJ2-7 and V is TRBV7-6, with 8 nucleotides matching TRBD2. This CDR3 is built from 14 residues. Per germline, CDR1 SGHVS and CDR2 FNYEAQ. The V and J ends lost 5 bases and 3 bases, in that order; junction bases with no gene match: 6. The CDR3 DNA reads as TGTGCCAGCAGCCTCACTAGCGGTAACTACGAGCAGTACTTC. Its translation is CASSLTSGNYEQYF.

A word on this clone: Other DNA sequences in this sample translate to the same CDR3. V gene TRBV7-9 combines with J gene TRBJ1-1, with D possibly being TRBD1 (5 bases). Germline CDR1 SEHNR, CDR2 FQNEAQ (reference sequence). Trimming took 1 base from V and 1 from J, leaving 7 bases between them. This CDR3 is 14 amino acids long. CDR3 loop: CASSLGQGNTEAFF. The CDR3 DNA is TGTGCCAGCAGCTTAGGGCAGGGGAACACTGAAGCTTTCTTT. The full variable domain, rest sourced from reference TRBV7-9 and TRBJ1-1, is DTGVSQNPRHKITKRGQNVTFRCDPISEHNRLYWYRQTLGQGPEFLTYFQNEAQLEKSRLLSDRFSAERPKGSFSTLEIQRTEQGDSAMYLCASSLGQGNTEAFFGQGTRLTVV.